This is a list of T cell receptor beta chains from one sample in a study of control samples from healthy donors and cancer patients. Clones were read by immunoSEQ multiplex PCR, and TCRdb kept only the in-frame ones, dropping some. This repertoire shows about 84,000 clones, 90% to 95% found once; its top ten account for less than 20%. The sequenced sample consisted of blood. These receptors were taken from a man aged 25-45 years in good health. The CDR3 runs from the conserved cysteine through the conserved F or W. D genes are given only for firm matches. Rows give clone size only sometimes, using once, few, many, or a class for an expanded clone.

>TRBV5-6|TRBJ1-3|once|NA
TGTGCCAGCAGCTTAGGAGGGGCTTCTGGAAACACCATATATTTT
CASSLGGASGNTIYF
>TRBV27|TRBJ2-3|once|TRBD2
TGTGCCAGCAGTCCCCTCGGGTTAGCGGGAGGGCCTCGGGAGGCAGATACGCAGTATTTT
CASSPLGLAGGPREADTQYF
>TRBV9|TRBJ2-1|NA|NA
TGTGCCAGCAGCGCTAGCGCTGAGCAGTTCTTC
CASSASAEQFF
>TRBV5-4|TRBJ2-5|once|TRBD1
TGTGCCAGCAGCGATCCGACAGGGACGGGGAGAAAAAAGACCCAGTACTTC
CASSDPTGTGRKKTQYF
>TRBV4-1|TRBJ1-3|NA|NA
TGCGCCAGCAGCCAACAGAACTCTGGAAACACCATATATTTT
CASSQQNSGNTIYF
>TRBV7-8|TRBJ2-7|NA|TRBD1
TGTGCCAGCAGCTTATCCCCGGGACAGGACTACGAGCAGTACTTC
CASSLSPGQDYEQYF
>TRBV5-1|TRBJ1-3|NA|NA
TGCGCCAGCAGCCCGACCAAGCTCTGGGGAAACACCATATATTTT
CASSPTKLWGNTIYF
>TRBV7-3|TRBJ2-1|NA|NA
TGTGCCAGCAGCGGAACAGGGAGCTCCTACAATGAGCAGTTCTTC
CASSGTGSSYNEQFF
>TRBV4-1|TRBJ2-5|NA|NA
TGCGCCAGCAGCCAAGACGACAGGACCCAAGAGACCCAGTACTTC
CASSQDDRTQETQYF
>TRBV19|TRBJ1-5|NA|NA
TGTGCCAGTAGTAACCTAACAGGGAATCAGCCCCAGCATTTT
CASSNLTGNQPQHF
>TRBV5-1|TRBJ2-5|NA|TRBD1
TGCGCCAGCGGGACAGGGGGCGAGGTGTACCAAGAGACCCAGTACTTC
CASGTGGEVYQETQYF
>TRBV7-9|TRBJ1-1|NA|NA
TGTGCCAGCAGTCCGACAGGTGGCAACACTGAAGCTTTCTTT
CASSPTGGNTEAFF
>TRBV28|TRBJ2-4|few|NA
TGTGCCAGCACCCAATCCGGTGGGACCAAAAACATTCAGTACTTC
CASTQSGGTKNIQYF
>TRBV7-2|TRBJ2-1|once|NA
TGTGCCAGCAGCTTGCAAACAGGGAGCTCCTACAATGAGCAGTTCTTC
CASSLQTGSSYNEQFF
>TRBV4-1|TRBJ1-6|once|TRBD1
TGCGCCAGCAGCCAAGCAGGGGGCGCCGGTAATTCACCCCTCCACTTT
CASSQAGGAGNSPLHF
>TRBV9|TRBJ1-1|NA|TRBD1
TGTGCCAGCAGCCCCCCGAGTGAGACAGGGTGGTTGAACACTGAAGCTTTCTTT
CASSPPSETGWLNTEAFF
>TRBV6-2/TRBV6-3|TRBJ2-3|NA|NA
TGTGCCAGCAGTTACCGGGGGCGAGGGACAGATACGCAGTATTTT
CASSYRGRGTDTQYF
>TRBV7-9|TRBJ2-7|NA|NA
TGTGCCAGCAGCTTAGAGAGGATGGTTTACGAGCAGTACTTC
CASSLERMVYEQYF
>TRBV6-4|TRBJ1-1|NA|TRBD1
TGTGCCAGCAGTGAAGAGGGCAGGGGGGCTACTGAAGCTTTCTTT
CASSEEGRGATEAFF
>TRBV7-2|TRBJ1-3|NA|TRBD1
TGTGCCAGCAGCTACGGGACAGCTGGAAACACCATATATTTT
CASSYGTAGNTIYF
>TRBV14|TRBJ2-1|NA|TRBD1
TGTGCCAGCAGACAGGGGTTAGGGTCGCTCTCCTACAATGAGCAGTTCTTC
CASRQGLGSLSYNEQFF
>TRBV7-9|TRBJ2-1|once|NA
TGTGCCAGCAGCCAGGGGAACAATGAGCAGTTCTTC
CASSQGNNEQFF
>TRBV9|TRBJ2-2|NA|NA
TGTGCCAGCAGCCCCGGTAATCGGGGGGCGGGGACCGGGGAGCTGTTTTTT
CASSPGNRGAGTGELFF
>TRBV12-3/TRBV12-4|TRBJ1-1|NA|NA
TGTGCCAGCAGTTTAGCGCTGGGGGGTGAAGCTTTCTTT
CASSLALGGEAFF
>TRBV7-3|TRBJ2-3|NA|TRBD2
TGTGCCAGCAGCTCCGGGGGGACTAGCGGGAACACGCAGTATTTT
CASSSGGTSGNTQYF
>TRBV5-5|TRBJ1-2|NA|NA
TGTGCCAGCAGCTTGGGCCTGGATCCTAACTATGGCTACACCTTC
CASSLGLDPNYGYTF
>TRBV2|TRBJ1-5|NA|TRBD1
TGTGCCAGCAGTCCTGACAGGGAGGTGGCTCAGCCCCAGCATTTT
CASSPDREVAQPQHF
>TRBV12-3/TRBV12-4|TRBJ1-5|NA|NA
TGTGCCAGCTCGAGGGGGGGTAATCAGCCCCAGCATTTT
CASSRGGNQPQHF
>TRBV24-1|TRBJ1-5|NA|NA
TGTGCCACCAGTGCAGGGGATAATCAGCCCCAGCATTTT
CATSAGDNQPQHF
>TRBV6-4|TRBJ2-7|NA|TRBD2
TGTGCCAGCAGTGAAGCGGGAGGACCAGGGGAGCAGTACTTC
CASSEAGGPGEQYF
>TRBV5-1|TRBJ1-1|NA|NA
TGCGCCAGCAGCTTGGCGGTTGGGCGGGGCGCCAACACTGAAGCTTTCTTT
CASSLAVGRGANTEAFF
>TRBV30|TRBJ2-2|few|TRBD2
TGTGCCTGGAGTAGGGAGGCCCCCGGACTAGCGGGGACAAACACCGGGGAGCTGTTTTTT
CAWSREAPGLAGTNTGELFF
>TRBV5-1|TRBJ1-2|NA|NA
TGCGCCAGCAGCCCGGGAATGGGAGCAGGAGGGGGCTACACCTTC
CASSPGMGAGGGYTF
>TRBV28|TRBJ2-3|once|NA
TGTGCCAGCAGTAGCTCACAGGGAAATGGATTTATGGGTACAGATACGCAGTATTTT
CASSSSQGNGFMGTDTQYF
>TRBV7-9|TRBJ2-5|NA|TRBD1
TGTGCCAGCAGCTTAGTGGGACAGTCGCAAGAGACCCAGTACTTC
CASSLVGQSQETQYF
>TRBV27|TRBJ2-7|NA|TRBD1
TGTGCCAGCAGTCATAACAGGGGTAGCCGAGGAGGATCCTACGAGCAGTACTTC
CASSHNRGSRGGSYEQYF
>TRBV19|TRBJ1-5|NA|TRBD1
TGTGCCAGTAGGGACAGGTTATATCAGCCCCAGCATTTT
CASRDRLYQPQHF
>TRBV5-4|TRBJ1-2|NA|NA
TGTGCCAGCAGTGGGGGAGGCCCCCGGACGGATCACGGCTACACCTTC
CASSGGGPRTDHGYTF
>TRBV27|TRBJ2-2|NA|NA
TGTGCCAGCAGTTTAAACACCGGGGAGCTGTTTTTT
CASSLNTGELFF
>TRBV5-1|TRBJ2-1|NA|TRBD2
TGCGCCAGCAGCACCAGCGGGACCTACAATGAGCAGTTCTTC
CASSTSGTYNEQFF
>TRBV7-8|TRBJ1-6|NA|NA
TGTGCCAGCAGCTCCTCCGGGACTGCTGGAGGTTCACCCCTCCACTTT
CASSSSGTAGGSPLHF
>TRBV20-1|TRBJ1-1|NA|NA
TGCAGTGCTAGAACCTCGCAAGGGGGGTTT
CSARTSQGGF
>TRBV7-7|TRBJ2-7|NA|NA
TGTGCCAGCAGCTTAGGATACCCCCCCTACGAGCAGTACTTC
CASSLGYPPYEQYF
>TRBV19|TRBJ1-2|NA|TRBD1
TGTGCCAGTAGTACCCCGGGACAGGCCGGAGATGGCTACACCTTC
CASSTPGQAGDGYTF
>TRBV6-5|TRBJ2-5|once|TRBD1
TGTGCCAGCGGGGGACAGCGGGAGACCCAGTACTTC
CASGGQRETQYF
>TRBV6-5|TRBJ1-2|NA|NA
TGTGCCAGCAGTTACGGGTCCTTAGGAGTCTATGGCTACACCTTC
CASSYGSLGVYGYTF
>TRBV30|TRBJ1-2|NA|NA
TGTGCCTGGAGTGTAGGGAACGTTTATGGCTACACCTTC
CAWSVGNVYGYTF
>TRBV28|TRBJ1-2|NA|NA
TGTGCCAGCAGCTTGCCGCTCCCTAGCTATGGCTACACCTTC
CASSLPLPSYGYTF
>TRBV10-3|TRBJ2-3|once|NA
TGTGCCATCGCACCCTTACACACAACTAGCACAGATACGCAGTATTTT
CAIAPLHTTSTDTQYF
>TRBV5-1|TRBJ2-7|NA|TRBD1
TGCGCCAGCAGCTTGGAACAGGGGCCTACCTACGAGCAGTACTTC
CASSLEQGPTYEQYF
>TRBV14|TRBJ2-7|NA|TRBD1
TGTGCCAGCAGCCAAGATCGCTCTGTGGGGACAGATTTCTACGAGCAGTACTTC
CASSQDRSVGTDFYEQYF
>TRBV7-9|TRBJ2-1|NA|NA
TGTGCCAGCAGCTTAAGGCAGGGCAAGGGGAATGAGCAGTTCTTC
CASSLRQGKGNEQFF
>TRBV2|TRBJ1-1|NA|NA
TGTGCCAGCAGTGAGTTACCGGGGACAATGGGGGCTGAAGCTTTCTTT
CASSELPGTMGAEAFF
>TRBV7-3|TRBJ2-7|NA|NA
TGTGCCAGCAGCCCAGGGTATGGTTACGAGCAGTACTTC
CASSPGYGYEQYF
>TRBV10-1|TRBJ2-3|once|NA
TGCGCCAGCAGTGAGTCGTCGTTCACAGATACGCAGTATTTT
CASSESSFTDTQYF
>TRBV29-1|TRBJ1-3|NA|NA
TGCAGCGTTGTGGGAATCGGGGCAGGAGGAAACACCATATATTTT
CSVVGIGAGGNTIYF